This TCR beta chain was profiled in a study of blood T cell repertoires in COVID-19 (dated by TCRdb to about 2020). With regard to the full study: Collaborator samples came from the United States, Italy and Spain and covered acute and convalescent phases of COVID-19. The material from the prospective study consisted of cDNA or gDNA derived from T cells, B-cell-depleted T cells, or PBMCs. Subjects who had been exposed to COVID-19, were actively infected with it, or had recovered from it provided the deeply sampled blood TCRbeta repertoires that made up the dataset. The repertoires were made available in a free public database intended to serve as a resource for research on the immune response to SARS-CoV-2. Samples came from the ongoing ImmuneRACE study (first 160 participants) plus 1,254 subjects from 6 global collaborators. The sample metadata nearly always contained a de-identified subject ID, COVID-19 status, age in years and sex. Where HLA class I and class II types were available, the types were taken from metadata supplied by the sample provider, not from assay-based typing.

TCRbeta CDR3 regions were amplified from genomic DNA by means of the immunoSEQ Assay, a bias-controlled multiplex PCR. The authors' analysis ran thus. The number of nucleated cells in each sample was estimated by amplification of reference gene primers within the assay. To quantify the absolute abundance of each unique TCRbeta CDR3 rearrangement, sequence reads were collapsed and filtered. For each sample, productive Simpson clonality was calculated as the square root of Simpson's diversity index across productive rearrangements. What TCRdb holds here is the immuneACCESS table cut down to in-frame rearrangements. Part of the clones is not present; checked against another copy, under half of the missing clones reflect an unresolved V gene, and the others are unexplained. The DNA was the basis for D and trimming; V, J and clone size are from that table. This sample lists a few hundred thousand clones; about four fifths were detected once. Approximately 2% of the sample comes from the top ten.

A second Seattle source provided samples from volunteer blood donors who had recovered from COVID-19. Whole blood was collected in K2EDTA tubes by collaborating institutions according to the institutions' own protocols. For TCRbeta analysis, collaborator samples were shipped as frozen whole blood, as isolated PBMCs, or as DNA extracted from either sample type. Findings and caveats that apply to the study as a whole: The quantity of clinical and demographic metadata differed by source and by participant and was supplied without curation.

Regarding this clone: No antigen is known for it. The input lacks base qualities; no much larger clone sits a single base away.

According to the germline V gene, CDR1 reads SGHVS and CDR2 reads FQNEAQ. There are 15 amino acids in the CDR3, from cysteine to phenylalanine inclusive. The DNA shown is the 45-base CDR3, in frame from base 1. V lost 2 bases and J lost 10 bases; the stretch between them is 20 bases long. The rearrangement joined TRBV7-8 to TRBJ1-1; the D gene is perhaps TRBD1, on 6 matching bases. The clonotype originates from a man aged 30-40 years who had recovered from COVID-19. The sample consisted of peripheral blood. The nucleotides are TGTGCCAGCAGCTTACTTAAGGGGGTCCCCACGGGAGCTTTCTTT. It encodes CASSLLKGVPTGAFF.